This TCR beta chain stems from a study of cytomegalovirus exposure and HLA in healthy donors. Sequencing was performed with immunoSEQ multiplex PCR; in TCRdb, only in-frame clones are kept and a portion is missing. The profile covers 150,000 to 200,000 clones, with about 90% appearing a single time and just over 4% taken by the ten largest. The CDR3 loop spans 13 amino acids. V gave up 3 bases and J gave up 0 bases, with 6 bases separating them. The germline gives CDR1 LNHDA, CDR2 SQIVND (reference sequence). The sequenced material came from PBMCs. This clonotype was obtained from a man in his late teens or twenties in good health and CMV-seropositive. This chain joins TRBV19 and TRBJ2-7; tentative D call: TRBD2 (5 bases). In DNA, the CDR3 is TGTGCCAGTAGTATGGAGGACTCCTACGAGCAGTACTTC. Protein sequence: CASSMEDSYEQYF. Drawing the rest from reference TRBV19 and TRBJ2-7, the complete variable domain is DGGITQSPKYLFRKEGQNVTLSCEQNLNHDAMYWYRQDPGQGLRLIYYSQIVNDFQKGDIAEGYSVSREKKESFPLTVTSAQKNPTAFYLCASSMEDSYEQYFGPGTRLTVT.